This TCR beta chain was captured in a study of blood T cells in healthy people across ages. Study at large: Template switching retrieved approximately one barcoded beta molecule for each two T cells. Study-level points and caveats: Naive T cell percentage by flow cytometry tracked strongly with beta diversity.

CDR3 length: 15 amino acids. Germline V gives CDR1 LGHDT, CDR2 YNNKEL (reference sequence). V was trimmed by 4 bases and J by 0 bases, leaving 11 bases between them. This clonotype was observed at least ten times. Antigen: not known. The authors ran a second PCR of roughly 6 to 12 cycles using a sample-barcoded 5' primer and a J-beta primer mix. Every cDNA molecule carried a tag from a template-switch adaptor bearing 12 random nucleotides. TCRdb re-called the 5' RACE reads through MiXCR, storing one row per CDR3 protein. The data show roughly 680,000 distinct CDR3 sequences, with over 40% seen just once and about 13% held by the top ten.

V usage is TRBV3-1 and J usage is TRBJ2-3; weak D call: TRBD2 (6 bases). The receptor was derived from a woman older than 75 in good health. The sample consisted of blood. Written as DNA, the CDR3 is TGTGCCAGCAGCCCTAGCGCCGCTAGCACAGATACGCAGTATTTT. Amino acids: CASSPSAASTDTQYF.